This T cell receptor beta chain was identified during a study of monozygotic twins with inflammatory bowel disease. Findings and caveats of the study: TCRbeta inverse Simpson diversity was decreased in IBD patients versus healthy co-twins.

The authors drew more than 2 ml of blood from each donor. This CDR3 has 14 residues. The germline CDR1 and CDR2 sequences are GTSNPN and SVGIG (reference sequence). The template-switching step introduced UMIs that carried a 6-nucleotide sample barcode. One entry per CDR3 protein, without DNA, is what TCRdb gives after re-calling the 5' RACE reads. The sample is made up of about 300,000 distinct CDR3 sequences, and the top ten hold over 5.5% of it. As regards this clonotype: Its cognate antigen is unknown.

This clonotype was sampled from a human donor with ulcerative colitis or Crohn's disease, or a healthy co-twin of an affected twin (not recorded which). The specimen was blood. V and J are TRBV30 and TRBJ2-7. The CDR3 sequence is CAWSLTGMGYEQYF.